This T cell receptor (beta chain) was obtained from a study of blood T cell repertoires in COVID-19. As for the study in general: Acute and convalescent COVID-19 specimens originated in the United States, Italy and Spain.

Across about two dozen US areas, participants ranged in age from about 18 to 100 years. Germline CDR1 and CDR2: SGHDT and YYEEEE. The J segment lost 9 bases and the V segment lost 3 bases, leaving 11 bases of the junction unmatched. This CDR3 comprises 14 residues. Measured with immunoSEQ multiplex PCR; TCRdb has only the in-frame clones, and not every one. Of a few hundred thousand clones listed, around 85% were seen once; the top ten hold roughly 2%. Sample: PBMCs or T cells enriched from blood (not recorded which). This receptor was obtained from a man aged 25 to 40 who had recovered from COVID-19. J is TRBJ2-7 and V is TRBV5-6; 8 positions agree with TRBD1. The CDR3, as DNA: TGTGCCAGCAGCTGGAGGACAGGGTTCCAACGGCAGTACTTC. The encoded protein is CASSWRTGFQRQYF.